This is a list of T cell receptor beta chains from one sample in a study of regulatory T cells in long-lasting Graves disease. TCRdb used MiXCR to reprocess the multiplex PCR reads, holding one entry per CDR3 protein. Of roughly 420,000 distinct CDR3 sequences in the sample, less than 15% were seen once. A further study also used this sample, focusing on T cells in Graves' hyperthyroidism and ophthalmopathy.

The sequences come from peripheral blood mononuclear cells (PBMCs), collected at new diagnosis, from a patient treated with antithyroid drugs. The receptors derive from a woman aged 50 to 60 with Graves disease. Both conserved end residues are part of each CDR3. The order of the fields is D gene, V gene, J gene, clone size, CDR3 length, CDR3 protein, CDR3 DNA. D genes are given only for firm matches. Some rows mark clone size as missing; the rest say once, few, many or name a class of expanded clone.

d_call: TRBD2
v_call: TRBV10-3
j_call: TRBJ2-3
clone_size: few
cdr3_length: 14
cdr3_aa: CATEREGTTDTQYF
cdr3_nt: TGTGCCACCGAGCGGGAGGGAACCACAGATACGCAGTATTTT

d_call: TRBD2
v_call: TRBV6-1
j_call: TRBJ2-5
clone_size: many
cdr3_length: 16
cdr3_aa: CASSEWPSGLKETQYF
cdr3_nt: TGTGCCAGCAGTGAATGGCCTAGCGGGCTAAAAGAGACCCAGTACTTC

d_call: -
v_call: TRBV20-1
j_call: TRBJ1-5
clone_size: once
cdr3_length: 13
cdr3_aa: CSAREQGNQPQHF
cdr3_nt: TGCAGTGCTAGAGAACAGGGAAATCAGCCCCAGCATTTT

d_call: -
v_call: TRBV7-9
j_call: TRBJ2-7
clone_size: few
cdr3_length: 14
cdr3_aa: CASSLPGADYEQYF
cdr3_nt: TGTGCCAGCAGCTTACCCGGGGCCGACTACGAGCAGTACTTC

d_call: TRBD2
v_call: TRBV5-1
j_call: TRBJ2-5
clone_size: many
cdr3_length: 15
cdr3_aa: CASSLDGTRQETQYF
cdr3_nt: TGCGCCAGCAGCTTGGACGGGACTAGACAAGAGACCCAGTACTTC

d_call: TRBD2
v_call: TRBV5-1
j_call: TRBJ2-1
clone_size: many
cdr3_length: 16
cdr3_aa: CASSLPSGWKVHEQFF
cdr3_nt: TGCGCCAGCAGCTTACCTAGCGGGTGGAAAGTCCATGAGCAGTTCTTC

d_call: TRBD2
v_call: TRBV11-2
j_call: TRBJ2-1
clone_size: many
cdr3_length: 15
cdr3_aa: CASSSLAGVSNEQFF
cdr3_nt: TGTGCCAGCAGCTCACTAGCGGGAGTAAGTAATGAGCAGTTCTTC

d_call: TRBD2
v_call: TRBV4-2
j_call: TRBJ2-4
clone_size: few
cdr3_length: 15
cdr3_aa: CASSQDDPGGTIQYF
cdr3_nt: TGTGCCAGCAGCCAAGATGACCCGGGAGGCACCATTCAGTACTTC

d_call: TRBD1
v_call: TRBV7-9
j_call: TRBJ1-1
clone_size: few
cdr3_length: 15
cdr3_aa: CASSSGQPGGTEAFF
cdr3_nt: TGTGCCAGCAGCTCGGGACAGCCGGGGGGCACTGAAGCTTTCTTT

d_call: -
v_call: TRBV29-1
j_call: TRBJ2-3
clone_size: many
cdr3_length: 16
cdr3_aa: CSVEDGLVTFSDTQYF
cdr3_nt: TGCAGCGTTGAAGATGGGCTGGTTACATTCTCAGATACGCAGTATTTT

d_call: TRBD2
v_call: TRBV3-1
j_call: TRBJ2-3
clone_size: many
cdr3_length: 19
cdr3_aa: CASSQDGTLAATYTDTQYF
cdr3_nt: TGTGCCAGCAGCCAAGATGGTACACTAGCGGCGACATACACAGATACGCAGTATTTT

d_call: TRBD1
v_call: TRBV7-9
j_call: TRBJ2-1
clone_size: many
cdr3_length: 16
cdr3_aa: CASSLVGTVTYNEQFF
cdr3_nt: TGTGCCAGCAGCTTAGTCGGGACAGTAACCTACAATGAGCAGTTCTTC

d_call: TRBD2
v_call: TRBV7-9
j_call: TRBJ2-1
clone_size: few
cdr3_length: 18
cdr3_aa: CASSPSGLAGGGNNEQFF
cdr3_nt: TGTGCCAGCAGCCCGAGCGGACTAGCGGGAGGAGGCAACAATGAGCAGTTCTTC

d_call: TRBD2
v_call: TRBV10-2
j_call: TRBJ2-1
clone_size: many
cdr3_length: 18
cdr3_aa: CARGTSGRMSGSYNEQFF
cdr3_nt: TGCGCCAGAGGGACTAGCGGGAGGATGAGTGGCTCCTACAATGAGCAGTTCTTC

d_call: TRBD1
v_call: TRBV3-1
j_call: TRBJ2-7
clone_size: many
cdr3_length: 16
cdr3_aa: CASSSTLGQGYYEQYF
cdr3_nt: TGTGCCAGCAGCTCCACGCTGGGACAGGGCTACTACGAGCAGTACTTC

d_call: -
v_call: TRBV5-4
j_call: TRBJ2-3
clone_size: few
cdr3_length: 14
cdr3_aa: CASRSSWSTDTQYF
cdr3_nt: TGTGCCAGCAGATCCAGTTGGAGCACAGATACGCAGTATTTT

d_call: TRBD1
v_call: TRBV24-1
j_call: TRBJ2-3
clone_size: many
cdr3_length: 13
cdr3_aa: CATRGGAGDTQYF
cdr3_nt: TGTGCCACCAGAGGGGGCGCGGGAGATACGCAGTATTTT

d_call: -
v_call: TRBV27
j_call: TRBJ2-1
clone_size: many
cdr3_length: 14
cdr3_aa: CASSFRDGYNEQFF
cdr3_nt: TGTGCCAGCAGTTTCCGGGACGGGTACAATGAGCAGTTCTTC

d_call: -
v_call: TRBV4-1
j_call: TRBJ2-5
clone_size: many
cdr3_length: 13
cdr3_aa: CASSQLRGETQYF
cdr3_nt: TGCGCCAGCAGCCAGCTCCGAGGGGAGACCCAGTACTTC

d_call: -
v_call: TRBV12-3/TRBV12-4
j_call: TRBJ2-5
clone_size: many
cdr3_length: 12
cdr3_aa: CASSLNTGTQYF
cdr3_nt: TGTGCCAGCAGTCTAAACACGGGGACCCAGTACTTC

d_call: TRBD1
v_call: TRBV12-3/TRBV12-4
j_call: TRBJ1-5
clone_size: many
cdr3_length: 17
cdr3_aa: CASSSPGTGGGNQPQHF
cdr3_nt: TGTGCCAGCAGTTCACCCGGGACAGGGGGGGGCAATCAGCCCCAGCATTTT

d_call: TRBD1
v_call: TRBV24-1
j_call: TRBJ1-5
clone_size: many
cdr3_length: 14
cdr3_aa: CATSGDRGIQPQHF
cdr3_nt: TGTGCCACCAGTGGAGACAGGGGTATACAGCCCCAGCATTTT

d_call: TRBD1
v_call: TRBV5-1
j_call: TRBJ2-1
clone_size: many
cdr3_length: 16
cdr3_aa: CASSLPYGQGNNEQFF
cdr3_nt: TGCGCCAGCAGCTTGCCCTACGGACAGGGAAACAATGAGCAGTTCTTC

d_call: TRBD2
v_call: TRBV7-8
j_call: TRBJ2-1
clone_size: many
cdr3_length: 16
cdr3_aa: CASRPPSGSSHNEQFF
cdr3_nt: TGTGCCAGCAGACCCCCTAGCGGGAGTTCACACAATGAGCAGTTCTTC

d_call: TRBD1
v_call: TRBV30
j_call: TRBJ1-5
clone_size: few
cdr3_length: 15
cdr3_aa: CAWSQPGGLSQPQHF
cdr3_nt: TGTGCCTGGAGTCAGCCAGGGGGCTTGAGTCAGCCCCAGCATTTT

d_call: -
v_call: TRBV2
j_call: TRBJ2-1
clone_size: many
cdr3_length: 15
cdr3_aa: CASFPGTDSYNEQFF
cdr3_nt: TGTGCCAGCTTCCCGGGGACGGACTCCTACAATGAGCAGTTCTTC

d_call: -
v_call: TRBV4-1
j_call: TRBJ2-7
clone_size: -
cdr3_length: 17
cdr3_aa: CASSQVTLLGSTYEQYF
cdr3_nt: TGCGCCAGCAGCCAAGTCACCCTACTAGGTTCTACCTACGAGCAGTACTTC

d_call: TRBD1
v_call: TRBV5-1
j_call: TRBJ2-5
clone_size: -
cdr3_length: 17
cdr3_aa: CASSLLTGTGVRETQYF
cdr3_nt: TGCGCCAGCAGCTTGTTAACCGGGACAGGGGTAAGGGAGACCCAGTACTTC

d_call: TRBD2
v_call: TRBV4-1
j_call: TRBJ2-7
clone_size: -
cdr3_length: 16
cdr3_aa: CASSRATSGTIYEQYF
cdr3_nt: TGCGCCAGCAGCCGAGCGACTAGCGGGACAATATACGAGCAGTACTTC

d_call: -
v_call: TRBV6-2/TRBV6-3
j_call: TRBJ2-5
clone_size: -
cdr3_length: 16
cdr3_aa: CASSSYRAEAQETQYF
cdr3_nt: TGTGCCAGCAGTTCGTACCGGGCAGAAGCCCAGGAGACCCAGTACTTC

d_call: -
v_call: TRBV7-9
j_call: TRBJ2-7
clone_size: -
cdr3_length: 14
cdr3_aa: CASSLGQAHREQYF
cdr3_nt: TGTGCCAGCAGCTTAGGGCAGGCCCATCGGGAGCAGTACTTC

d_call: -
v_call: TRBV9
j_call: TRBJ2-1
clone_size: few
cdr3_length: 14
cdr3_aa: CASSVGTGNNEQFF
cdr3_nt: TGTGCCAGCAGCGTAGGAACAGGGAACAATGAGCAGTTCTTC

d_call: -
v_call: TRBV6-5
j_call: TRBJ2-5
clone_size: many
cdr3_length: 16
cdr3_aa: CASSYGRTGGQETQYF
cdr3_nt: TGTGCCAGCAGTTACGGTCGGACAGGAGGGCAAGAGACCCAGTACTTC

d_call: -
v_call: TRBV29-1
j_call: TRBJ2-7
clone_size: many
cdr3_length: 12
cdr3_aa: CSVSSGEGEQYF
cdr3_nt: TGCAGCGTTAGTTCGGGAGAAGGGGAGCAGTACTTC

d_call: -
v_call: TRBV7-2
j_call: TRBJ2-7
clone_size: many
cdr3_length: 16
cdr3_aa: CASSLFEAGSSYEQYF
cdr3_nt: TGTGCCAGCAGCTTATTCGAGGCGGGTAGCTCCTACGAGCAGTACTTC

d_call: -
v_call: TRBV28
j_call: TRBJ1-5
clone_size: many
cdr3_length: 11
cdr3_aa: CASSLHQPQHF
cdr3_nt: TGTGCCAGCAGTTTACATCAGCCCCAGCATTTT

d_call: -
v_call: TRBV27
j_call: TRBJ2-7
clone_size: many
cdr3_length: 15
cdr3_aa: CASSLQGGWTYEQYF
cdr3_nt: TGTGCCAGCAGTTTACAGGGCGGGTGGACCTACGAGCAGTACTTC

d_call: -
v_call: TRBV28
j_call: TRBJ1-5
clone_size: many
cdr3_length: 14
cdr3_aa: CASSTDSFNQPQHF
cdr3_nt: TGTGCCAGCAGTACGGACAGTTTCAATCAGCCCCAGCATTTT

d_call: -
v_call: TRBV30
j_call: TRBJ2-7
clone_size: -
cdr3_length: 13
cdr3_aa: CAWTGRCSYEQYF
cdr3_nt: TGTGCCTGGACCGGACGGTGCTCCTACGAGCAGTACTTC

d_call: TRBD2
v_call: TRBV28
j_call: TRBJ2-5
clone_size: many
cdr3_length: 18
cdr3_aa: CASSTRTSGRSVGETQYF
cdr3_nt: TGTGCCAGCAGTACAAGGACTAGCGGGAGGAGTGTGGGAGAGACCCAGTACTTC

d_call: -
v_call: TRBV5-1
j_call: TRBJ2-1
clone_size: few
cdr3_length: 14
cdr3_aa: CASSLGGTDNEQFF
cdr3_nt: TGCGCCAGCAGCTTGGGCGGGACAGACAATGAGCAGTTCTTC

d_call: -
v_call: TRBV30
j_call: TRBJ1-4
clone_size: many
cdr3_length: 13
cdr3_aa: CAWTTSTNEKLFF
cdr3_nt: TGTGCCTGGACAACTTCGACGAATGAAAAACTGTTTTTT

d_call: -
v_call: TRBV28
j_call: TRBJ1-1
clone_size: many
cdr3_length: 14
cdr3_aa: CASSLGHIIPEAFF
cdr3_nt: TGTGCCAGCTCCCTGGGACATATAATCCCTGAAGCTTTCTTT

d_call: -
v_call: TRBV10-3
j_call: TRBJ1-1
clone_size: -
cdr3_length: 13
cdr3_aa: CAISARGLAEAFF
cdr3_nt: TGTGCCATCAGTGCCCGGGGGTTGGCTGAAGCTTTCTTT

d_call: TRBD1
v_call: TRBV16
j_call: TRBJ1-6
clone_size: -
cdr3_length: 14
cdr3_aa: CASSHRQGAKVLHF
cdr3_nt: TGTGCCAGCAGCCACCGTCAGGGGGCGAAGGTACTCCACTTT

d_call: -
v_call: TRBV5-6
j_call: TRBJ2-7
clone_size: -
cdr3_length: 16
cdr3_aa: CASSLAGWEATYEQYF
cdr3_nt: TGTGCCAGCAGCTTGGCCGGGTGGGAGGCAACCTACGAGCAGTACTTC

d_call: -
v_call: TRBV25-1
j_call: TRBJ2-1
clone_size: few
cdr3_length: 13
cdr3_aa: CASSELTQAEQFF
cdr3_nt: TGTGCCAGCAGTGAATTAACACAGGCAGAGCAGTTCTTC

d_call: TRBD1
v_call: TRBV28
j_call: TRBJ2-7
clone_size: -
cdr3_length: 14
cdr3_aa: CASTPGDRVHEQYF
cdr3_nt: TGTGCCAGCACTCCCGGGGACAGGGTACACGAGCAGTACTTC

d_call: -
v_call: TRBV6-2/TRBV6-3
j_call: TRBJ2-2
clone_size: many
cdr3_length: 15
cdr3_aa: CASSSEREDTGELFF
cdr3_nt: TGTGCCAGCAGTTCAGAAAGGGAGGACACCGGGGAGCTGTTTTTT

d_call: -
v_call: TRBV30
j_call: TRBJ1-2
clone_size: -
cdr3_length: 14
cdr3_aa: CAWILEGSLYGYTF
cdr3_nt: TGTGCCTGGATCTTAGAGGGGAGCCTCTATGGCTACACCTTC

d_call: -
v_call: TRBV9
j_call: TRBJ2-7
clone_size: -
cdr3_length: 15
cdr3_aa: CASSVGQGPSYEQYF
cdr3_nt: TGTGCCAGCAGCGTAGGTCAGGGGCCATCCTACGAGCAGTACTTC

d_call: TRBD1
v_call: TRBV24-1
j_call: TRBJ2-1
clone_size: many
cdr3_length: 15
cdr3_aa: CATSEPGTGGNEQFF
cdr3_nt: TGTGCCACCAGTGAGCCCGGGACAGGGGGAAATGAGCAGTTCTTC

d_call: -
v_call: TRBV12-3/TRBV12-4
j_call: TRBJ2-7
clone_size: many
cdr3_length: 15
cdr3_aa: CASSLAHTGNYEQYF
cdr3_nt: TGTGCCAGCAGTTTAGCCCACACAGGGAACTACGAGCAGTACTTC

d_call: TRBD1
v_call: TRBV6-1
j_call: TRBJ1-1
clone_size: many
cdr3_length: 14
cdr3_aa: CASSGWDRVTEAFF
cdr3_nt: TGTGCCAGCAGTGGCTGGGACAGGGTTACTGAAGCTTTCTTT

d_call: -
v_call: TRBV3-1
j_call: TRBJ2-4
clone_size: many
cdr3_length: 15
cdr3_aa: CASSQEGQGGNIQYF
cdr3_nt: TGTGCCAGCAGCCAAGAGGGGCAGGGAGGAAACATTCAGTACTTC

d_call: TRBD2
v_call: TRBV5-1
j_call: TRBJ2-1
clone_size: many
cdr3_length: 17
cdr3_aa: CASSLEVAGLSYNEQFF
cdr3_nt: TGCGCCAGCAGCCTAGAGGTAGCGGGCCTTTCCTACAATGAGCAGTTCTTC

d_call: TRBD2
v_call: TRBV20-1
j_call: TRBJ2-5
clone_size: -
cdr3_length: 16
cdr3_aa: CSARLAGGRYQETQYF
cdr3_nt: TGCAGTGCACGACTAGCGGGAGGGCGATACCAAGAGACCCAGTACTTC

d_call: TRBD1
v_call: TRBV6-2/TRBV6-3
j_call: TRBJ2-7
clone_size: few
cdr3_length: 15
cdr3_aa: CASSKGTGGSYERYF
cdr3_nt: TGTGCCAGCTCGAAGGGGACAGGGGGGTCCTACGAGCGGTACTTC

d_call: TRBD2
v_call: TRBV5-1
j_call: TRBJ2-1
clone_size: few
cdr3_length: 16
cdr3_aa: CASSLLTSGLNNEQFF
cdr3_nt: TGCGCCAGCAGCCTCCTGACTAGCGGGTTAAACAATGAGCAGTTCTTC

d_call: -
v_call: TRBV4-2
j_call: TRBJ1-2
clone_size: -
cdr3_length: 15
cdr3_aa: CASSQERGAGYGYTF
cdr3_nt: TGTGCCAGCAGCCAAGAAAGGGGGGCAGGGTATGGCTACACCTTC